One sample yielded the 18 T cell receptor beta chains listed below, sequenced in a study of cytomegalovirus exposure and HLA in healthy donors. Method: immunoSEQ multiplex PCR; TCRdb's copy keeps in-frame clones and lacks some. The top ten hold about 3% of the sample, which has 98,000 or so clones, under 85% seen once. Sequenced: PBMCs. The receptors stem from a young woman in good health and CMV-seronegative.

The V call is TRBV27, the J call TRBJ1-5; TRBD1 might be the D (5 bases). This CDR3 spans 15 amino acids. Trimming cost V 6 bases and J 0 bases, with 12 bases left between them. Germline CDR1 reads MNHEY; CDR2 reads SMNVEV (reference sequence). The CDR3 DNA is TGTGCCAGCAGAAGGGACTTTAATAGCAATCAGCCCCAGCATTTT. Its translation is CASRRDFNSNQPQHF.

This clone is a singleton in its sample. This chain links TRBV11-2 with TRBJ2-7; the D is unclear. The V end was cut by 0 bases, the J end by 5 bases, with 5 bases between. The CDR3 runs to 12 residues. Germline CDR1 SGHAT, CDR2 FQNNGV. The CDR3, as DNA: TGTGCCAGCAGCTTAGAACGCGACGAGCAGTACTTC. It is translated as CASSLERDEQYF.

The J gene is TRBJ1-1, the V gene TRBV6-1, with D hard to call. V was clipped by 11 bases and J by 4 bases, with 20 bases between them. The germline V gene encodes CDR1 MNHNS and CDR2 SASEGT. The CDR3 loop spans 14 amino acids. The CDR3 here is CASRQLSRTTEAFF. The CDR3 DNA reads TGTGCCTCTCGACAACTTTCTCGCACCACTGAAGCTTTCTTT.

The chain recombines TRBV18 with TRBJ2-1; 10 bases fit TRBD2. The CDR3 length is 14 residues. Germline CDR1 is KGHSH and CDR2 is LQKENI. J lost 4 bases, V lost 6 bases, and 3 bases had no gene match. The CDR3 protein is CASSLAGAYNEQFF. Here the CDR3 DNA reads TGTGCCAGCTCGCTAGCGGGGGCGTACAATGAGCAGTTCTTC.

The rearrangement joins TRBV9 to TRBJ1-4; 7 positions agree with TRBD1. The CDR3 contains 18 residues. CDR1 is SGDLS, CDR2 YYNGEE, per germline. Trimming at V came to 3 bases and at J to 0 bases, leaving 11 bases not matched to a gene. The CDR3 bases are TGTGCCAGCAGCGCCGATCGAGGGACAGAGGCAACTAATGAAAAACTGTTTTTT. Translation: CASSADRGTEATNEKLFF.

This clone was seen a few times. This chain uses TRBV30 with TRBJ1-2, with TRBD1 as a possible D gene (6 bases). Trimming stripped 3 bases from V and 2 bases from J, with 10 bases between. Germline loops: CDR1 GTSNPN, CDR2 SVGIG (reference sequence). The CDR3 is 13 amino acids. This chain's CDR3 is CAWSRGGNYGYTF. CDR3 in DNA: TGTGCCTGGAGCCGGGGGGGCAACTATGGCTACACCTTC.

The chain carries TRBV5-4 and TRBJ2-1; 9 bases align to TRBD2. Germline loops: CDR1 SGHNT, CDR2 YYREEE (reference sequence). CDR3 length: 17 residues. The V gene end was trimmed by 0 bases and the J gene end by 0 bases; junction bases not matched to a gene: 4. The CDR3 spells CASSLVSSGASYNEQFF. In DNA, the CDR3 is TGTGCCAGCAGCTTGGTGTCTAGCGGGGCCTCCTACAATGAGCAGTTCTTC.

The V and J genes are TRBV5-4 and TRBJ2-1; no clear D. The germline gives CDR1 SGHNT, CDR2 YYREEE (reference sequence). V was pared by 3 bases and J by 0 bases, with 4 bases between. The CDR3 sequence is 13 residues long. CDR3 coding DNA: TGTGCCAGCAGCTCGAGCTCCTACAATGAGCAGTTCTTC. Residues: CASSSSSYNEQFF.

This clone appeared once. The chain is built from TRBV28 and TRBJ2-7; D gene unclear. Germline loops: CDR1 MDHEN, CDR2 SYDVKM. The CDR3 extends over 13 amino acids. Between the trimmed V and J ends, which lost 3 bases and 3 bases, there was a span of 9 bases. In nucleotides, the CDR3 is TGTGCCAGCAGTTTGCAGGCGATCTACGAGCAGTACTTC. Amino acid sequence: CASSLQAIYEQYF.

The sample holds a few counts of this clone. The V call is TRBV29-1, the J call TRBJ1-2; no definite D call. Trimming took off 5 bases at V and 5 bases at J, with 9 bases between the two ends. This CDR3 has 11 residues. Germline lookup yields CDR1 SQVTM and CDR2 ANQGSEA. For the CDR3, the DNA is TGCAGCGTTTCGAACCGGTATGGCTACACCTTC. The encoded protein is CSVSNRYGYTF.

V and J are TRBV27 and TRBJ2-1; weak D call: TRBD1 (5 bases). The ends were cut back, 6 bases at V and 0 bases at J, with 15 bases in the middle. The length of the CDR3 is 16 residues. From germline, CDR1 is MNHEY and CDR2 SMNVEV (reference sequence). The CDR3 loop is CASRPGSLSSYNEQFF. For the CDR3, the DNA is TGTGCCAGCAGACCAGGGTCTCTGAGCTCCTACAATGAGCAGTTCTTC.

The V and J genes are TRBV10-3 and TRBJ2-3; 7 bases align to TRBD1. The V gene's germline CDR1 is ENHRY and CDR2 SYGVKD. Trimming took 1 base from V and 6 from J; bases not matched to a gene: 10. This CDR3 contains 16 residues. For the CDR3, the DNA is TGTGCCATCAGTGAGTTTTCAGACAGGGTAGAGGATACGCAGTATTTT. Amino acids: CAISEFSDRVEDTQYF.

On this clone itself: A read error may account for a junction end that differs from germline. The chain couples TRBV2 to TRBJ1-5; D is unclear. This CDR3 is built from 12 residues. In germline, CDR1 is SNHLY, CDR2 FYNNEI. The CDR3 bases are TGTGCCAGCAGTGATGGAGGGCAGCGCCAGCATTTT. The encoded protein is CASSDGGQRQHF.

The V call is TRBV6-1, the J call TRBJ1-4, with 10 bases identical to TRBD1. CDR1 is MNHNS and CDR2 is SASEGT in the germline V gene. CDR3 length: 16 amino acids. The trim removed 0 bases at V and 7 bases at J, leaving 5 bases unmatched. The CDR3 loop reads CASSEALGQGGEKLFF. DNA for the CDR3: TGTGCCAGCAGTGAAGCGCTAGGACAGGGGGGTGAAAAACTGTTTTTT.

The V and J genes are TRBV16 and TRBJ2-7; D not resolved. V was trimmed by 3 bases and J by 7 bases, leaving 10 bases between them. The length of the CDR3 is 12 residues. CDR1 is KGHSY, CDR2 FQNENV, per germline. The CDR3 nucleotides are TGTGCCAGCAGCCACGGCCCAGGAGAGCAGTACTTC. Protein product: CASSHGPGEQYF.

The chain combines TRBV9 with TRBJ2-2; 7 nucleotides match TRBD1. The V segment lost 4 bases and the J segment 0 bases; nucleotides outside the gene matches: 3. From germline, CDR1 is SGDLS and CDR2 YYNGEE. CDR3 length: 15 residues. The CDR3 coding sequence is TGTGCCAGCAGCCCAGGGGGATCGAACACCGGGGAGCTGTTTTTT. Translated: CASSPGGSNTGELFF.

The rearrangement joins TRBV5-1 to TRBJ2-7; 11 nucleotides align to TRBD1. In germline, CDR1 is SGHRS, CDR2 YFSETQ. The CDR3 length is 15 residues. V shed 4 bases and J 6 bases; nucleotides not matched to a gene: 9. In DNA form, the CDR3 reads TGCGCCAGCAGCCCAACCGGACAGGGGGCTTCCGAGCAGTACTTC. This codes for CASSPTGQGASEQYF.

This clone was detected only a few times. The genes are TRBV6-4 and TRBJ1-5; D ambiguous. Germline V gene data show CDR1 as MRHNA and CDR2 as SNTAGT. Trimming pared 7 bases from V and 3 bases from J, leaving 7 bases between. CDR3 length equals 12 residues. The CDR3 region is CASNGYNQPQHF. CDR3 DNA sequence: TGTGCCAGCAACGGTTACAATCAGCCCCAGCATTTT.